Included here is one T cell receptor beta chain sequence, with context. Its antigen is as yet unknown. Relative to the germline gene, one junction end is altered; a read error may explain this. This sample was included in a study of shared clonotypes between healthy human individuals. General study points: The generation probabilities recorded for non-shared clonotypes fell below those of clonotypes shared by all four donors. In four donors, around 5% of naive CD4 clonotypes appeared in common.

Germline CDR1 reads SSHAT; CDR2 reads FNYEAQ (reference sequence). The CDR3 length is 14 residues. Using immunoSEQ multiplex PCR, the repertoire was profiled, and TCRdb retains in-frame clones only, with some absent. Of approximately 1.4 million clones detected, approximately 98% appear once; the ten largest clones hold about 0.45%. The source of this sequence is a young man in good health. The rearrangement links TRBV7-7 to TRBJ2-1, with TRBD2 identical over 11 bases. The sequencing sample was made of naive CD4+ T cells sorted from blood. Indicated subset: CD45RA+ positively selected. CDR3 nucleotide sequence: TGTGCTAGCAGCTTACTAGCGGGAGCAGGGGAGCAGTTCTTC. The encoded protein is CASSLLAGAGEQFF.